A selection of T cell receptor beta chains follows, all from one sample in a study of Ad26.COV2.S vaccination and SARS-CoV-2 variants. The assay was immunoSEQ multiplex PCR, and TCRdb's table has in-frame clones only and misses some. This sample has hundreds of thousands of clones, with 75% to 95% found just once. Sequencing was performed on peripheral blood, taken in a trial of Ad26.COV2.S vaccine versus placebo. These receptors were taken from a person between 18 and 65 years old who received the Ad26.COV2.S COVID-19 vaccine or a placebo. The CDR3 runs from the conserved cysteine through the conserved F or W. A D gene is named only where the DNA matches it firmly. Clone size, where shown, is once, few, many, or a class for clones that have expanded.

size	D	V	J	CDR3	DNA
.	.	TRBV11-2	TRBJ2-6	CASSFAGWYGANVLTF	TGTGCCAGCAGCTTCGCAGGGTGGTACGGGGCCAACGTCCTGACTTTC
.	TRBD1	TRBV19	TRBJ1-5	CASSWTGEGNQPQHF	TGTGCCAGTAGTTGGACAGGGGAGGGCAATCAGCCCCAGCATTTT
.	.	TRBV6-1	TRBJ1-3	CASSEGVSSGNTIYF	TGTGCCAGCAGTGAGGGGGTGAGCTCTGGAAACACCATATATTTT
.	.	TRBV4-3	TRBJ2-1	CASSQDLPDYNEQFF	TGCGCCAGCAGCCAAGACCTCCCCGACTACAATGAGCAGTTCTTC
.	TRBD2	TRBV27	TRBJ2-5	CASSLGLAEAQETQYF	TGTGCCAGCAGTCTCGGACTAGCGGAGGCCCAAGAGACCCAGTACTTC
few	.	TRBV28	TRBJ1-2	CASSLIGYGYTF	TGTGCCAGCAGTTTAATAGGGTATGGCTACACCTTC
.	.	TRBV27	TRBJ2-1	CASSLSGLVGNEQFF	TGTGCCAGCAGTTTATCAGGCCTGGTAGGGAATGAGCAGTTCTTC
.	TRBD1	TRBV19	TRBJ2-5	CASSMGQDHQETQYF	TGTGCCAGTAGTATGGGACAGGACCACCAAGAGACCCAGTACTTC
.	TRBD1	TRBV10-3	TRBJ2-3	CAISGLERQGATRDTDTQYF	TGTGCCATCAGTGGGTTGGAGAGACAGGGCGCTACAAGGGACACAGATACGCAGTATTTT
.	TRBD1	TRBV5-4	TRBJ1-4	CASSRPGTGAEKLFF	TGTGCCAGCAGCCGTCCCGGGACAGGGGCTGAAAAACTGTTTTTT
.	.	TRBV11-3	TRBJ2-6	CASSLGTGGANVLTF	TGTGCCAGCAGCTTAGGCACCGGTGGGGCCAACGTCCTGACTTTC
.	.	TRBV28	TRBJ2-3	CASSLAGSGTDTQYF	TGTGCCAGCAGTTTGGCCGGGAGTGGTACAGATACGCAGTATTTT
.	.	TRBV6-5	TRBJ1-2	CASSPIFGVYGYTF	TGTGCCAGCAGCCCCATTTTCGGGGTCTATGGCTACACCTTC
.	TRBD1	TRBV18	TRBJ2-3	CASSPLVRTGTTDTQYF	TGTGCCAGCTCACCACTCGTCCGGACAGGTACCACAGATACGCAGTATTTT
.	.	TRBV19	TRBJ2-1	CASSIFPGTAHNEQFF	TGTGCCAGTAGTATCTTTCCCGGGACGGCCCACAATGAGCAGTTCTTC
.	.	TRBV28	TRBJ2-7	CASAEDYEQYF	TGTGCCTCAGCGGAGGACTACGAGCAGTACTTC